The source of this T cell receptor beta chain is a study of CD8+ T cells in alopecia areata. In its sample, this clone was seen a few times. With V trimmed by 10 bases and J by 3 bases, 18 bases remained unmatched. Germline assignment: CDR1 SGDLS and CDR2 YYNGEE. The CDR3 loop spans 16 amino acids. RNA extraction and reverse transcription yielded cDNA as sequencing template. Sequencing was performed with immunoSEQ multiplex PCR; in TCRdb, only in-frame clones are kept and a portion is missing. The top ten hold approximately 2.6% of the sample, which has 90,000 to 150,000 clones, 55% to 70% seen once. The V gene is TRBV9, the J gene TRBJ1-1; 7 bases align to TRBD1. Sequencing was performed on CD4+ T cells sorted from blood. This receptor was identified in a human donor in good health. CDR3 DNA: TGTGCCCTCTTGAAACAGGGGATAAGTTTGGACACTGAAGCTTTCTTT. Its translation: CALLKQGISLDTEAFF. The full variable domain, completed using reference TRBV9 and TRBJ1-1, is DSGVTQTPKHLITATGQRVTLRCSPRSGDLSVYWYQQSLDQGLQFLIQYYNGEERAKGNILERFSAQQFPDLHSELNLSSLELGDSALYFCALLKQGISLDTEAFFGQGTRLTVV.